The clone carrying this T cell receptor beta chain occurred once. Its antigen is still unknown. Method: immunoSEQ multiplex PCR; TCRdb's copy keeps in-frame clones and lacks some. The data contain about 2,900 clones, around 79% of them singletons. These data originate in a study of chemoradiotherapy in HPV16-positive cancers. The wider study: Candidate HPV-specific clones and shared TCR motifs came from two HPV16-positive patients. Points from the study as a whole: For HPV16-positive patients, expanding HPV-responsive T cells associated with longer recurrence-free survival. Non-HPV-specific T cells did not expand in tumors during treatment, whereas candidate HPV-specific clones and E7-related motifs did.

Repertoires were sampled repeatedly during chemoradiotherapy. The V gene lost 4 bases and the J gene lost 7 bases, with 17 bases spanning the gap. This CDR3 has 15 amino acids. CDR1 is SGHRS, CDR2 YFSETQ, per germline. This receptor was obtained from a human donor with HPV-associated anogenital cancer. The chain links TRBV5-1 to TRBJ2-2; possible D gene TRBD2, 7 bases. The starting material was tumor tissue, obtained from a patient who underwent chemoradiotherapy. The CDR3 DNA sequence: TGCGCCAGCAGCCTCATGGGGGGGCGCATCGGGGAGCTGTTTTTT. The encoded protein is CASSLMGGRIGELFF. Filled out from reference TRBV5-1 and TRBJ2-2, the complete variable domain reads KAGVTQTPRYLIKTRGQQVTLSCSPISGHRSVSWYQQTPGQGLQFLFEYFSETQRNKGNFPGRFSGRQFSNSRSEMNVSTLELGDSALYLCASSLMGGRIGELFFGEGSRLTVL.